The 21 T cell receptor beta chains presented below share a single source sample, sequenced in a study of blood T cell repertoires in COVID-19. Profiling relied on immunoSEQ multiplex PCR, and the TCRdb table lists in-frame clones only, not all of them. The profile shows under 350,000 clones, around nine tenths of them singletons. The specimen sequenced was peripheral blood. The receptors shown here come from a woman under 40 with COVID-19, enrolled during active disease.

The chain combines TRBV18 with TRBJ1-1; weak D call: TRBD1 (5 bases). The V and J ends lost 6 bases and 0 bases respectively, with 14 bases between them. The CDR3 spans 15 residues. Germline-derived CDR1 and CDR2 are KGHSH and LQKENI. The DNA of the CDR3 is TGTGCCAGCTCGCGCAGTTTGGGGCTGAACACTGAAGCTTTCTTT. The encoded protein is CASSRSLGLNTEAFF.

The chain uses TRBV6-5 and TRBJ1-3; D perhaps matches TRBD1 (6 bases). Trimming pared 0 bases from V and 4 bases from J, leaving 10 bases between. The germline V gene encodes CDR1 MNHEY and CDR2 SVGAGI. CDR3 size: 15 residues. For the CDR3, the DNA is TGTGCCAGCAGTTACTCTGGGACAAAAGGAAACACCATATATTTT. Translated, it gives CASSYSGTKGNTIYF.

This chain connects TRBV15 to TRBJ2-7; 9 positions agree with TRBD2. Germline values: CDR1 LNHNV, CDR2 YYDKDF (reference sequence). This CDR3 is 15 amino acids long. V was clipped by 1 base and J by 4 bases; unmatched bases: 5. CDR3 in amino acids: CATSRGVAGDYEQYF. The DNA of the CDR3 is TGTGCCACCAGCAGAGGAGTAGCGGGAGATTACGAGCAGTACTTC. Together with reference TRBV15 and TRBJ2-7, the CDR3 gives the full variable domain: DAMVIQNPRYQVTQFGKPVTLSCSQTLNHNVMYWYQQKSSQAPKLLFHYYDKDFNNEADTPDNFQSRRPNTSFCFLDIRSPGLGDTAMYLCATSRGVAGDYEQYFGPGTRLTVT.

The chain employs TRBV29-1 and TRBJ2-5; D is perhaps TRBD1 (6 bases). V was clipped by 3 bases and J by 5 bases, with 7 bases between them. Germline assignment: CDR1 SQVTM and CDR2 ANQGSEA. This CDR3 is built from 11 residues. The CDR3 sequence is CSVEGAETQYF. CDR3 nucleotide sequence: TGCAGCGTTGAGGGGGCGGAGACCCAGTACTTC.

The chain carries TRBV6-2 or TRBV6-3 and TRBJ2-2; 15 bases line up with TRBD2. Germline trimming cut 6 bases from V and 2 bases from J; bases unmatched to any gene: 7. Germline assignment: CDR1 MNHEY and CDR2 SVGEGT. The CDR3 is 18 amino acids. CDR3 in amino acids: CASSSGLAGGPNTGELFF. Here the CDR3 DNA reads TGTGCCAGCAGCTCCGGACTAGCGGGAGGGCCTAACACCGGGGAGCTGTTTTTT.

A word on this clone: The junction departs from the called germline gene at one end, perhaps through a read error. V and J are TRBV29-1 and TRBJ2-1; possibly TRBD2 for D (6 bases). The CDR3 contains 15 residues. The V gene's germline CDR1 is SQVTM and CDR2 ANQGSEA. This CDR3 reads CSVEGFQRAYNEQFF. Written as DNA, the CDR3 is TGCAGCGTCGAAGGCTTCCAGCGGGCGTACAATGAGCAGTTCTTC.

V usage is TRBV10-2 and J usage is TRBJ2-7, with 7 bases that match TRBD1. The CDR3 extends over 13 amino acids. CDR1 is WSHSY and CDR2 is SAAADI in the germline V gene. V dropped 5 bases and J dropped 4; count of bases not matched to a gene: 5. The CDR3 sequence is CASSKGTVYEQYF. The DNA of the CDR3 is TGCGCCAGCAGTAAAGGGACAGTATACGAGCAGTACTTC.

The V gene is TRBV12-3 or TRBV12-4, the J gene TRBJ2-7; a possible D gene is TRBD2 (5 bases). Trimming took 1 base from V and 6 from J, leaving 7 bases between them. The CDR3 totals 12 residues. The CDR3 sequence is CASSLGGFEQYF. The CDR3 bases are TGTGCCAGCAGTTTAGGAGGGTTCGAGCAGTACTTC.

The chain couples TRBV5-1 to TRBJ1-4; TRBD1 agrees at 7 bases. The CDR3 extends over 14 amino acids. V dropped 1 base and J dropped 8; count of bases not matched to a gene: 5. Per the germline V gene, CDR1 is SGHRS and CDR2 is YFSETQ. This chain's CDR3 is CASSLRDRSEKLFF. The CDR3 nucleotides read TGCGCCAGCAGCTTGAGGGACAGATCCGAAAAACTGTTTTTT.

The genes are TRBV27 and TRBJ1-1; tentatively, D is TRBD1 (5 bases). The CDR3 totals 14 residues. Deletions cut 5 bases from V and 3 bases from J, with 13 bases between. Per germline, CDR1 MNHEY and CDR2 SMNVEV (reference sequence). CDR3 loop: CASSQGRRDTEAFF. Here the CDR3 DNA reads TGTGCCAGCAGTCAGGGCCGTAGGGACACTGAAGCTTTCTTT.

As to this clone: Additional DNA sequences in this sample encode the identical CDR3. CDR3 bases: TGCGCCAGCAGCTTGGAGGCGGCGAACACTGAAGCTTTCTTT. This encodes CASSLEAANTEAFF. J is TRBJ1-1 and V is TRBV5-1; D unclear. Germline loops: CDR1 SGHRS, CDR2 YFSETQ. There are 14 residues in the CDR3. Trimming took off 0 bases at V and 1 base at J, with 7 bases between the two ends. Using reference TRBV5-1 and TRBJ1-1 for the parts outside the CDR3, the full variable domain is KAGVTQTPRYLIKTRGQQVTLSCSPISGHRSVSWYQQTPGQGLQFLFEYFSETQRNKGNFPGRFSGRQFSNSRSEMNVSTLELGDSALYLCASSLEAANTEAFFGQGTRLTVV.

This rearrangement joins TRBV9 to TRBJ2-5; D perhaps matches TRBD2 (5 bases). V dropped 6 bases and J dropped 1 base, with 16 bases sitting between them. The CDR3 loop spans 15 amino acids. The germline gives CDR1 SGDLS, CDR2 YYNGEE. The CDR3 sequence: CASTQAADFQETQYF. CDR3 nucleotide sequence: TGTGCCAGCACCCAGGCAGCGGACTTCCAAGAGACCCAGTACTTC. Drawing the rest from reference TRBV9 and TRBJ2-5, the complete variable domain is DSGVTQTPKHLITATGQRVTLRCSPRSGDLSVYWYQQSLDQGLQFLIQYYNGEERAKGNILERFSAQQFPDLHSELNLSSLELGDSALYFCASTQAADFQETQYFGPGTRLLVL.

The rearrangement joins TRBV7-8 to TRBJ1-2; D remains ambiguous. Germline V lookup: CDR1 SGHVS, CDR2 FQNEAQ. Trimming cost V 5 bases and J 6 bases, with 13 bases left between them. This CDR3 is 13 amino acids long. Here the CDR3 reads CASSLDWNHGYTF. Written as DNA, the CDR3 is TGTGCCAGCAGCCTGGACTGGAACCATGGCTACACCTTC.

The CDR3 here is CAWSTGTGGVEQYF. The CDR3 DNA reads as TGTGCCTGGAGTACCGGGACAGGGGGCGTGGAGCAGTACTTC. The chain combines TRBV30 with TRBJ2-7, with 12 bases matching TRBD1. V dropped 2 bases and J dropped 7; count of bases not matched to a gene: 6. CDR1 is GTSNPN and CDR2 is SVGIG in the germline V gene (reference sequence). The CDR3 spans 14 residues.

The chain uses TRBV20-1 and TRBJ1-1; TRBD1 might be the D (5 bases). This CDR3 comprises 11 residues. CDR1 and CDR2 from the germline V gene are DFQATT and SNEGSKA (reference sequence). The V gene lost 1 base and the J gene lost 14 bases, with 14 bases spanning the gap. In DNA form, the CDR3 reads TGCAGTGCTAGAGTGGGGCTTCCAAGCTTCTTT. Residues: CSARVGLPSFF.

The chain links TRBV6-5 to TRBJ2-7, with 9 bases that match TRBD2. The trim removed 8 bases at V and 2 bases at J, leaving 7 bases unmatched. This CDR3 is built from 14 residues. The germline CDR1 and CDR2 sequences are MNHEY and SVGAGI. The CDR3 reads CASSRQREAYEQYF. CDR3 nucleotide sequence: TGTGCCAGCTCACGTCAGCGGGAGGCCTACGAGCAGTACTTC.

V and J are TRBV3-1 (or the pseudogene TRBV3-2) and TRBJ2-2; 9 bases agree with TRBD2. Per the germline V gene, CDR1 is LGHDT and CDR2 is YNNKEL (reference sequence). This CDR3 contains 16 residues. Trimming removed 4 bases from V and 7 bases from J; junction bases left unmatched: 10. CDR3 nucleotide sequence: TGTGCCAGCAGCCTTGCGGCGGGAGGGCCGGTCGGGGAGCTGTTTTTT. Its protein is CASSLAAGGPVGELFF.

The chain is built from TRBV28 and TRBJ1-5, with D hard to call. V was pared by 0 bases and J by 7 bases, with 10 bases between. This CDR3 is built from 14 residues. Germline V gives CDR1 MDHEN, CDR2 SYDVKM. CDR3 nucleotides: TGTGCCAGCAGTTTATGGGCCCCCCACCAGCCCCAGCATTTT. It translates to CASSLWAPHQPQHF.

The table lists this clone with a few counts. The V call is TRBV6-6, the J call TRBJ2-2, with 7 nucleotides matching TRBD2. Germline CDR1 and CDR2: MNHNY and SVGAGI (reference sequence). With V trimmed by 5 bases and J by 7 bases, 13 bases remained unmatched. This CDR3 spans 16 amino acids. The CDR3: CASSRLALDLGGELFF. CDR3 DNA sequence: TGTGCCAGCAGTCGACTAGCACTGGACTTGGGCGGGGAGCTGTTTTTT.

This clone was found once. The chain carries TRBV15 and TRBJ2-4; 7 bases fit TRBD1. V trimming: 1 base; J trimming: 5 bases; junction bases outside the gene matches: 2. CDR3 length: 14 amino acids. Germline loops: CDR1 LNHNV, CDR2 YYDKDF (reference sequence). The CDR3 nucleotides read TGTGCCACCAGCAGAGGTGGGACAGAAAACATTCAGTACTTC. Protein product: CATSRGGTENIQYF.

This clone was seen more than once but under ten times. This rearrangement joins TRBV4-3 to TRBJ1-1; D is unclear. V lost 0 bases, J lost 1 base, and 12 bases lay in between. Germline V gene sequence: CDR1 LGHNA, CDR2 YSLEER. The length of the CDR3 is 16 residues. For the CDR3, the DNA is TGCGCCAGCAGCCAAGATGAGACGGGAGCGAACACTGAAGCTTTCTTT. It encodes CASSQDETGANTEAFF.